The next 29 T cell receptor beta chains were all read from a single sample in a study of beta chain features in type 1 diabetes. The investigators reverse transcribed all of the isolated RNA, so they sequenced expressed TCRB transcripts. The protocol was immunoSEQ multiplex PCR, while the TCRdb copy is restricted to in-frame clones and leaves out a portion. Counted here are 300,000 to 350,000 clones, 7% to 9% occurring once; the ten biggest clones make up around 0.44%. What was sequenced was central memory CD4+ T cells from blood. These receptors were collected from a woman younger than 30 in good health.

This clone was counted only a few times. The chain links TRBV14 to TRBJ2-7; 9 nucleotides align to TRBD2. The germline gives CDR1 SGHDN, CDR2 FVKESK. After removal of 4 bases from V and 7 bases from J, the junction contained 11 bases not matched to a gene. The CDR3 runs to 15 residues. In DNA form, the CDR3 reads TGTGCCAGCAGCCCCGGAGGCGGGAGGGCCGGGGAGCAGTACTTC. This encodes CASSPGGGRAGEQYF.

This chain uses TRBV25-1 with TRBJ2-1, with TRBD1 as a possible D gene (6 bases). The CDR3 runs 13 residues. Germline CDR1 and CDR2: MGHDK and SYGVNS. Trimming removed 2 bases from V and 7 bases from J, with 9 bases in between. CDR3 coding DNA: TGTGCCAGCAGTGAAGCAGGGGTAAATGAGCAGTTCTTC. Translating gives CASSEAGVNEQFF.

A few counts support this clone. The rearrangement uses TRBV18 and TRBJ2-1, with a weak D call TRBD2 (6 bases). The CDR3 consists of 14 residues. Germline CDR1 and CDR2: KGHSH and LQKENI. V was cut by 3 bases and J by 6 bases, with 12 bases left in between. The CDR3 coding sequence is TGTGCCAGCTCACCCCCAGGACTACCCAATGAGCAGTTCTTC. Translation: CASSPPGLPNEQFF.

This clone was counted between two and nine times. This specimen includes other DNA sequences encoding the same CDR3. The V call is TRBV7-9, the J call TRBJ2-3; D is unclear. The V gene's germline CDR1 is SEHNR and CDR2 FQNEAQ (reference sequence). The length of the CDR3 is 13 residues. Trimming pared 5 bases from V and 1 base from J, leaving 7 bases between. The CDR3: CASSRSGTDTQYF. The CDR3 bases are TGTGCCAGCAGCAGGAGCGGCACAGATACGCAGTATTTT.

In its sample, this clone was seen many times. The chain is built from TRBV25-1 and TRBJ2-7; 7 positions agree with TRBD1. CDR1 is MGHDK, CDR2 SYGVNS, per germline. V was clipped by 5 bases and J by 2 bases; unmatched bases: 9. The CDR3 spans 15 residues. CDR3 region: CASSPTGDKTYEQYF. The CDR3, as DNA: TGTGCCAGCAGTCCAACAGGGGACAAAACCTACGAGCAGTACTTC.

The chain combines TRBV7-2 with TRBJ2-2; 7 nucleotides match TRBD1. There are 16 residues in the CDR3. Germline CDR1 SGHTA, CDR2 FQGNSA. V lost 5 bases to trimming and J lost 0 bases; unmatched junction nucleotides: 6. The CDR3 region is CASSPRDRPNTGELFF. CDR3 in DNA: TGTGCCAGCAGCCCCCGGGACAGACCGAACACCGGGGAGCTGTTTTTT. The whole variable domain, remainder taken from reference TRBV7-2 and TRBJ2-2, is GAGVSQSPSNKVTEKGKDVELRCDPISGHTALYWYRQSLGQGLEFLIYFQGNSAPDKSGLPSDRFSAERTGGSVSTLTIQRTQQEDSAVYLCASSPRDRPNTGELFFGEGSRLTVL.

This clone was picked up a small number of times. The chain joins TRBV10-3 to TRBJ1-2; D is ambiguous. The CDR3 extends over 14 amino acids. Germline V gives CDR1 ENHRY, CDR2 SYGVKD. V lost 3 bases, J lost 4 bases, and 12 bases lay in between. This CDR3 is CAISDPKGLYGYTF. Written as DNA, the CDR3 is TGTGCCATCAGTGACCCGAAGGGCCTCTATGGCTACACCTTC.

V and J are TRBV18 and TRBJ2-3, with 10 positions matching TRBD2. The V segment lost 2 bases and the J segment 2 bases; nucleotides outside the gene matches: 7. The length of the CDR3 is 17 residues. CDR1 is KGHSH, CDR2 LQKENI, per germline. CDR3 protein: CASSPSASGSVTDTQYF. The CDR3 DNA sequence: TGTGCCAGCTCACCATCGGCTAGCGGGAGCGTCACAGATACGCAGTATTTT.

This clone appeared a few times. In DNA, the CDR3 is TGCAGCGTTGCTGACAGGAACACTGAAGCTTTCTTT. Encoded protein: CSVADRNTEAFF. V is TRBV29-1 and J is TRBJ1-1; maybe TRBD1 (5 bases). Germline CDR1 reads SQVTM; CDR2 reads ANQGSEA. CDR3 length equals 12 residues. V was pared by 4 bases and J by 1 base, with 7 bases between. The whole variable domain, filled in from reference TRBV29-1 and TRBJ1-1, reads SAVISQKPSRDICQRGTSLTIQCQVDSQVTMMFWYRQQPGQSLTLIATANQGSEATYESGFVIDKFPISRPNLTFSTLTVSNMSPEDSSIYLCSVADRNTEAFFGQGTRLTVV.

The chain links TRBV5-4 to TRBJ2-2; 10 bases match TRBD2. V was pared by 0 bases and J by 6 bases, with 11 bases of the junction left unmatched. The germline V gene has CDR1 SGHNT and CDR2 YYREEE (reference sequence). The CDR3 totals 18 residues. The CDR3 nucleotides read TGTGCCAGCAGCTTGGCCGTCATGGCTAGCGGGAGCTCCGGGGAGCTGTTTTTT. Translating gives CASSLAVMASGSSGELFF.

The CDR3 here is CASSASVAGTYNEQFF. The CDR3 DNA is TGTGCCAGCAGCGCAAGCGTAGCGGGTACCTACAATGAGCAGTTCTTC. V and J are TRBV9 and TRBJ2-1; 7 nucleotides agree with TRBD2. This CDR3 contains 16 residues. V lost 3 bases and J lost 2; bases outside the gene matches: 8. Germline-derived CDR1 and CDR2 are SGDLS and YYNGEE.

This clone was counted only a few times. The rearrangement links TRBV7-9 to TRBJ2-3; 8 positions match TRBD2. Germline loops: CDR1 SEHNR, CDR2 FQNEAQ (reference sequence). This CDR3 is built from 16 residues. V lost 2 bases, J lost 1 base, and 5 bases stayed unmatched. The CDR3 DNA sequence: TGTGCCAGCAGCTTAACGACTAGCGCGCGCACAGATACGCAGTATTTT. This sequence encodes CASSLTTSARTDTQYF.

This clone occurred a few times. The rearrangement links TRBV10-3 to TRBJ2-6, with unresolved D. Germline lookup yields CDR1 ENHRY and CDR2 SYGVKD. The CDR3 has 13 amino acids. Trimming pared 2 bases from V and 3 bases from J, leaving 2 bases between. The CDR3 sequence: CAISEVGANVLTF. The CDR3 DNA is TGTGCCATCAGTGAGGTTGGGGCCAACGTCCTGACTTTC.

The genes are TRBV15 and TRBJ2-4, with TRBD1 as a possible D gene (5 bases). V lost 0 bases to trimming and J lost 7 bases, with 10 bases between them. CDR1 is LNHNV, CDR2 YYDKDF, per germline (reference sequence). The CDR3 consists of 14 residues. In DNA form, the CDR3 reads TGTGCCACCAGCAGAGACAAGGGGTGGAACATTCAGTACTTC. It translates to CATSRDKGWNIQYF.

This clone was found many times. This chain links TRBV5-4 with TRBJ1-1; 11 nucleotides match TRBD1. Germline V gene lookup returns CDR1 SGHNT and CDR2 YYREEE (reference sequence). The CDR3 totals 15 residues. V was clipped by 4 bases and J by 4 bases; unmatched bases: 6. The CDR3 DNA is TGTGCCAGCAGCGCGCCCGGGACAGGGGGCACTGAAGCTTTCTTT. Protein: CASSAPGTGGTEAFF.

This clone came up a few times. The chain joins TRBV6-6 to TRBJ1-5; D unresolved. Germline CDR1 is MNHNY and CDR2 is SVGAGI (reference sequence). The length of the CDR3 is 14 residues. The V end was cut by 4 bases, the J end by 7 bases, with 14 bases between. CDR3 residues: CASSLSERRQPQHF. Written as DNA, the CDR3 is TGTGCCAGCAGTTTGTCGGAAAGACGCCAGCCCCAGCATTTT.

Only a few counts were recorded for this clone. The chain employs TRBV13 and TRBJ1-2; TRBD1 matches 7 bases. V was clipped by 2 bases and J by 2 bases; unmatched bases: 11. CDR1 is PRHDT, CDR2 FYEKMQ, per germline (reference sequence). The CDR3 is made up of 17 amino acids. CDR3 in DNA: TGTGCCAGCAGCTTACGACAGGGAAGGGGGGAGAACTATGGCTACACCTTC. This codes for CASSLRQGRGENYGYTF.

This chain uses TRBV9 with TRBJ1-5; D uncertain. The CDR3 extends over 15 amino acids. Germline V gene data show CDR1 as SGDLS and CDR2 as YYNGEE. Trimming removed 2 bases from V and 3 bases from J, with 12 bases in between. Here the CDR3 reads CASSVGQTLNQPQHF. DNA for the CDR3: TGTGCCAGCAGCGTTGGGCAGACACTCAATCAGCCCCAGCATTTT.

The V gene is TRBV7-9, the J gene TRBJ2-1, with 13 positions matching TRBD2. The CDR3 has 16 residues. Germline V lookup: CDR1 SEHNR, CDR2 FQNEAQ (reference sequence). The junction had 12 bases not matched to a gene; V was cut back by 10 bases and J by 6 bases. The CDR3 reads CATLVGLAGVFNEQFF. The DNA for the CDR3 is TGTGCCACCCTGGTCGGACTAGCGGGAGTTTTCAATGAGCAGTTCTTC.

The chain is built from TRBV18 and TRBJ1-2, with TRBD1 as a possible D gene (6 bases). The CDR3 is 16 residues long. Germline V gene lookup returns CDR1 KGHSH and CDR2 LQKENI. V gave up 3 bases and J gave up 2 bases, with 16 bases separating them. The CDR3 region is CASSPGRAGANYGYTF. The CDR3 DNA sequence: TGTGCCAGCTCACCGGGTAGGGCAGGGGCGAACTATGGCTACACCTTC.

This clone came up many times. The chain recombines TRBV5-4 with TRBJ2-3, with a possible D match to TRBD2 (6 bases). Trimming stripped 3 bases from V and 5 bases from J, with 10 bases between. Germline CDR1 is SGHNT and CDR2 is YYREEE (reference sequence). This CDR3 is 13 amino acids long. This CDR3 is CASSSSSEDTQYF. The CDR3 bases are TGTGCCAGCAGCTCGTCTAGCGAAGATACGCAGTATTTT.

This clone has ten or more counts. This sequence joins TRBV4-2 and TRBJ2-4; D is possibly TRBD2 (5 bases). Per the germline V gene, CDR1 is LGHNA and CDR2 is YNFKEQ. The V gene lost 1 base and the J gene lost 7 bases, with 11 bases spanning the gap. This CDR3 contains 14 residues. The CDR3 reads CASSQVGGLNIQYF. The CDR3 DNA sequence: TGTGCCAGCAGCCAAGTTGGAGGTTTGAACATTCAGTACTTC.

The chain carries TRBV5-1 and TRBJ2-5, with D maybe TRBD1 (6 bases). This CDR3 contains 12 residues. From germline, CDR1 is SGHRS and CDR2 YFSETQ. Trimming pared 4 bases from V and 3 bases from J, leaving 7 bases between. CDR3 in amino acids: CASSRTEETQYF. The CDR3 nucleotides read TGCGCCAGCAGCAGGACAGAAGAGACCCAGTACTTC.

Here the CDR3 DNA reads TGTGCCAGCAGTCCCAGGGGACGGGAAGGGGGCTACACCTTC. Amino acid sequence: CASSPRGREGGYTF. The chain employs TRBV6-5 and TRBJ1-2, with D maybe TRBD1 (6 bases). With 5 bases removed from V and 8 bases from J, the gap between germline ends came to 18 bases. This CDR3 has 14 residues. Germline CDR1 MNHEY, CDR2 SVGAGI.

The chain is built from TRBV7-3 and TRBJ2-2; TRBD2 might be the D (6 bases). Looked up from germline, CDR1 is SGHTA and CDR2 is FQGTGA. This CDR3 has 14 amino acids. V lost 7 bases and J lost 5, with 14 bases in between. The DNA for the CDR3 is TGTGCCAGCAAACTCGGGAGAAGGACCGGGGAGCTGTTTTTT. Translating it yields CASKLGRRTGELFF.

This clone was counted between two and nine times. The rearrangement links TRBV6-6 to TRBJ2-5, with D maybe TRBD1 (6 bases). The CDR3 is 15 residues long. Trimming shortened V by 5 bases and J by 1 base, and 14 bases separated the two germline ends. Per the germline V gene, CDR1 is MNHNY and CDR2 is SVGAGI (reference sequence). CDR3 residues: CASSPAGTSQETQYF. The DNA for the CDR3 is TGTGCCAGCAGTCCCGCCGGGACATCCCAAGAGACCCAGTACTTC.

This clone was seen a few times. This chain links TRBV29-1 with TRBJ1-4, with TRBD1 matching 8 bases. V lost 4 bases, J lost 8 bases, and 6 bases stayed unmatched. The CDR3 runs to 13 residues. Germline CDR1 SQVTM, CDR2 ANQGSEA. This chain's CDR3 is CSVAGQGGEKLFF. The CDR3 nucleotides read TGCAGCGTTGCCGGACAGGGTGGAGAAAAACTGTTTTTT.

The chain combines TRBV29-1 with TRBJ1-6, with a tentative D call TRBD1 (6 bases). Germline V gene sequence: CDR1 SQVTM, CDR2 ANQGSEA. V was shortened by 4 bases and J by 7 bases, with 11 bases between the two germline ends. This CDR3 comprises 13 residues. CDR3 protein: CSVGTGTNSPLHF. The DNA of the CDR3 is TGCAGCGTTGGCACAGGGACAAATTCACCCCTCCACTTT.

The table lists this clone with a few counts. This chain links TRBV6-6 with TRBJ2-5, with TRBD2 matching 7 bases. Germline CDR1 MNHNY, CDR2 SVGAGI (reference sequence). Germline trimming cut 2 bases from V and 2 bases from J; bases unmatched to any gene: 2. The CDR3 runs to 14 residues. This chain's CDR3 is CASSYGAGQETQYF. CDR3 bases: TGTGCCAGCAGTTACGGAGCGGGACAAGAGACCCAGTACTTC.